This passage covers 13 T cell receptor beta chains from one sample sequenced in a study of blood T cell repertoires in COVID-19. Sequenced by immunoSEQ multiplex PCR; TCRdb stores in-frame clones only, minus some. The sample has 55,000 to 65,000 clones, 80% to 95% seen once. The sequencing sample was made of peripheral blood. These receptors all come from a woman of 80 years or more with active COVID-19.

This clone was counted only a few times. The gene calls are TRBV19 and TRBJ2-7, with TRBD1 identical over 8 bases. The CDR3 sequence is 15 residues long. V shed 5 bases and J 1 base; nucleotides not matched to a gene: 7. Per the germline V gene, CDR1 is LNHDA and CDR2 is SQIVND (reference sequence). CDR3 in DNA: TGTGCCAGTAGTGCAGGACAGGGTTGGTCCTACGAGCAGTACTTC. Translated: CASSAGQGWSYEQYF.

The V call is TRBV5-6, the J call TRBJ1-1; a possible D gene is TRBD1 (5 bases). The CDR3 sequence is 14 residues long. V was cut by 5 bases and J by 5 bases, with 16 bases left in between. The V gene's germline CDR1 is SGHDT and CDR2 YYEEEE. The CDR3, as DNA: TGTGCCAGCAGTTTACAGGCCCGAGTGACTGAAGCTTTCTTT. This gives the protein CASSLQARVTEAFF.

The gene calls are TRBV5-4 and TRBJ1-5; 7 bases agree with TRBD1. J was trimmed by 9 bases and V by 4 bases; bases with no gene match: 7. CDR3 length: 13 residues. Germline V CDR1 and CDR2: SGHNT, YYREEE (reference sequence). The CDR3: CASSMDRSGPQHF. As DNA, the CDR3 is TGTGCCAGCAGCATGGACAGGTCTGGGCCCCAGCATTTT.

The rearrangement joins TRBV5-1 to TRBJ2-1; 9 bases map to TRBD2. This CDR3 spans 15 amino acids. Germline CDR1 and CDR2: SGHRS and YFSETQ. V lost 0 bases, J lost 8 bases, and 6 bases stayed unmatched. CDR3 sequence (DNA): TGCGCCAGCAGCTTGGCCGGGTTAGCGGGGGATGAGCAGTTCTTC. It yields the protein CASSLAGLAGDEQFF.

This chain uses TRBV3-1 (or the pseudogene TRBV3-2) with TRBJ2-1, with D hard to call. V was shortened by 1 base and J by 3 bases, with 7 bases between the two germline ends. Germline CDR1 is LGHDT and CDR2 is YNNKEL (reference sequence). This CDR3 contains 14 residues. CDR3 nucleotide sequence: TGTGCCAGCAGCCAAGCATCAGTCTACAATGAGCAGTTCTTC. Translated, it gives CASSQASVYNEQFF.

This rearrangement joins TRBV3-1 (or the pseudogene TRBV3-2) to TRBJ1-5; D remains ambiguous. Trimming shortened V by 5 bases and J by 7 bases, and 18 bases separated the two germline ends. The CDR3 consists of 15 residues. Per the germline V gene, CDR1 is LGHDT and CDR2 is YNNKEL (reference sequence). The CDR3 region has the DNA TGTGCCAGCAGCTTTGACATCGTGACGGCCCAGCCCCAGCATTTT. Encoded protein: CASSFDIVTAQPQHF.

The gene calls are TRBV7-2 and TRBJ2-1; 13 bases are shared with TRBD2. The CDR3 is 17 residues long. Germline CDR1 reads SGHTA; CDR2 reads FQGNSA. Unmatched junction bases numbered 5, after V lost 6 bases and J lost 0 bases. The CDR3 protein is CASSRGLAGSSYNEQFF. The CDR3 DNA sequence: TGTGCCAGCAGTCGGGGACTAGCGGGGAGCTCCTACAATGAGCAGTTCTTC.

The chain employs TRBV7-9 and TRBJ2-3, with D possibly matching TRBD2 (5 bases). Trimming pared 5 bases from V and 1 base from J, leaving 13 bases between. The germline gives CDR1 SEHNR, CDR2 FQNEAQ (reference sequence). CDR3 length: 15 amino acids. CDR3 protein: CASSTRDQGTDTQYF. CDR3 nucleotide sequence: TGTGCCAGCAGCACCCGGGATCAGGGCACAGATACGCAGTATTTT.

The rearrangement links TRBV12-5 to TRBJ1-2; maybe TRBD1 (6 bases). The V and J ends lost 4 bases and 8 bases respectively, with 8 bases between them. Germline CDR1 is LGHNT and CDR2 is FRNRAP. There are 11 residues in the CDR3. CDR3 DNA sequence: TGTGCTAGTGGTTCCGGACAGGGCTACACCTTC. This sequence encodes CASGSGQGYTF.

The CDR3: CATSRQKRAGTGAYNEQFF. CDR3 coding DNA: TGTGCCACCAGCAGACAAAAACGAGCCGGGACAGGGGCTTACAATGAGCAGTTCTTC. The chain links TRBV15 to TRBJ2-1, with 10 bases lining up with TRBD1. Germline V gene data show CDR1 as LNHNV and CDR2 as YYDKDF (reference sequence). The CDR3 runs to 19 residues. V dropped 2 bases and J dropped 4; count of bases not matched to a gene: 14.

This CDR3 is CASSPAEGTEAFF. CDR3 DNA: TGTGCCAGCTCACCGGCGGAGGGCACTGAAGCTTTCTTT. V and J are TRBV18 and TRBJ1-1; the D is unclear. The CDR3 runs 13 residues. The germline V and J ends were trimmed by 3 bases and 4 bases, with 9 bases remaining between them. Germline lookup yields CDR1 KGHSH and CDR2 LQKENI.

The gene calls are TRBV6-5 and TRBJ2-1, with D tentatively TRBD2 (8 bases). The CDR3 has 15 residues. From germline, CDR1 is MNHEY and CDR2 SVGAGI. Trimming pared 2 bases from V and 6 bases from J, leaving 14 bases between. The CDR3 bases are TGTGCCAGCAGTTACGACAGGGCGGGAGGCAATGAGCAGTTCTTC. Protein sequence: CASSYDRAGGNEQFF.

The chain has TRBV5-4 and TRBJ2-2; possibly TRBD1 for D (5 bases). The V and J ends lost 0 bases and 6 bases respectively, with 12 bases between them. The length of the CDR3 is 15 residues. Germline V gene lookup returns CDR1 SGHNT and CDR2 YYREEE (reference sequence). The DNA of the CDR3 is TGTGCCAGCAGCTTGGCCCGGCCAGGGTCCGGGGAGCTGTTTTTT. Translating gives CASSLARPGSGELFF.